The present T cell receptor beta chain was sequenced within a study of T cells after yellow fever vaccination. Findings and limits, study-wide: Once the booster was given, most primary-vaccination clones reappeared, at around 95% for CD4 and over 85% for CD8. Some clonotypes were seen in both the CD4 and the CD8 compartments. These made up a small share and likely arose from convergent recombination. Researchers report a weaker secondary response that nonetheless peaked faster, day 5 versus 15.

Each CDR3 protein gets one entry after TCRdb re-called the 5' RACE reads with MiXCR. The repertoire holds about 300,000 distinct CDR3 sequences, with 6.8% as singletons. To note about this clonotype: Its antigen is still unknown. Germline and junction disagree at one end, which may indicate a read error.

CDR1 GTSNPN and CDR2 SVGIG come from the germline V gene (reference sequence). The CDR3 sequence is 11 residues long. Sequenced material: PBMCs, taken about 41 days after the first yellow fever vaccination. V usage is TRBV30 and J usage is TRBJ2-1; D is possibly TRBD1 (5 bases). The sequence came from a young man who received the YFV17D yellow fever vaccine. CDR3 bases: TGTGCCTGGGACAGTTACAATGAGCCGTTCTTC. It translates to CAWDSYNEPFF.